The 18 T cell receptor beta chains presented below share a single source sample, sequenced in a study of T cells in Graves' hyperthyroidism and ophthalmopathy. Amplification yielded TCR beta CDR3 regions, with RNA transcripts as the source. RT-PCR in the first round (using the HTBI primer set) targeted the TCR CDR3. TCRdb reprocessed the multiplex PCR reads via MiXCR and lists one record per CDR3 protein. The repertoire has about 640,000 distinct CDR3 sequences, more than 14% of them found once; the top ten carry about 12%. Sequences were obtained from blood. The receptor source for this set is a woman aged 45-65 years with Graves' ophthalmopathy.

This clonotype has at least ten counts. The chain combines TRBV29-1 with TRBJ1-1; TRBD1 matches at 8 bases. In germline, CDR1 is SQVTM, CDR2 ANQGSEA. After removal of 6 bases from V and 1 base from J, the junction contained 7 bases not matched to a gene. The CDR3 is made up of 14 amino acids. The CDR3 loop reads CSVKDRGPNTEAFF. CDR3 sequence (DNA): TGCAGCGTGAAAGACAGGGGACCGAACACTGAAGCTTTCTTT. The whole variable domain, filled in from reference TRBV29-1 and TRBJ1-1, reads SAVISQKPSRDICQRGTSLTIQCQVDSQVTMMFWYRQQPGQSLTLIATANQGSEATYESGFVIDKFPISRPNLTFSTLTVSNMSPEDSSIYLCSVKDRGPNTEAFFGQGTRLTVV.

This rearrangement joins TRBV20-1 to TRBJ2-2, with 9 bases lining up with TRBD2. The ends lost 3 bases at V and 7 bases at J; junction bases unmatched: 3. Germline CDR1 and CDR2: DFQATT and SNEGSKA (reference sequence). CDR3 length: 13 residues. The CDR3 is CSASIAGVGELFF. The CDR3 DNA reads TGCAGTGCTAGCATAGCGGGAGTCGGGGAGCTGTTTTTT.

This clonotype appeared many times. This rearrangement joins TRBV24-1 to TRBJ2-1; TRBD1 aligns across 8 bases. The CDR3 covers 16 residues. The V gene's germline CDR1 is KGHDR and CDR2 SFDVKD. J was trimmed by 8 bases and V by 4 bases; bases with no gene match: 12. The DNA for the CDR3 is TGTGCCACCAGTGACTTTACGGACAGGGTGGGGGATGAGCAGTTCTTC. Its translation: CATSDFTDRVGDEQFF.

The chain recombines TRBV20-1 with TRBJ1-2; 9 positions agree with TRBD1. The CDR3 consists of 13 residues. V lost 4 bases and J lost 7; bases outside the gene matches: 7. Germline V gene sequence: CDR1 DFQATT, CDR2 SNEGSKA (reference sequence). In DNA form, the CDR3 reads TGCAGTGCTACCAGACAGGGGGAGGGTGGCTACACCTTC. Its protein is CSATRQGEGGYTF.

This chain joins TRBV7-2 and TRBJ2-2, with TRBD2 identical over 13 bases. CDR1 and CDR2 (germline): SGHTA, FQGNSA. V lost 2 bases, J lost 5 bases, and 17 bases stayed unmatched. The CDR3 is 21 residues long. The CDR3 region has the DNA TGTGCCAGCAGCTTATCCCCCCTAGGACTAGCGGGAGCGGGACGGACCGGGGAGCTGTTTTTT. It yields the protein CASSLSPLGLAGAGRTGELFF. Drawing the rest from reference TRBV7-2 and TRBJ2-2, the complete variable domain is GAGVSQSPSNKVTEKGKDVELRCDPISGHTALYWYRQSLGQGLEFLIYFQGNSAPDKSGLPSDRFSAERTGGSVSTLTIQRTQQEDSAVYLCASSLSPLGLAGAGRTGELFFGEGSRLTVL.

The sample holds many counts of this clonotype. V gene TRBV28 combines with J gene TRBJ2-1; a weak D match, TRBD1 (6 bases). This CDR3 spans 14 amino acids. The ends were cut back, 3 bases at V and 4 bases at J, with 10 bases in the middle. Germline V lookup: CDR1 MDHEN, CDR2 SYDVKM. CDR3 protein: CASSFHREYNEQFF. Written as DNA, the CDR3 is TGTGCCAGCAGTTTCCACAGGGAGTACAATGAGCAGTTCTTC.

The CDR3 bases are TGTGCCAGCAGTCAGGGTTGGCACGAGCAGTACTTC. Translating it yields CASSQGWHEQYF. The J gene is TRBJ2-7, the V gene TRBV6-1; possible D gene TRBD1, 5 bases. CDR3 length: 12 residues. Germline CDR1 is MNHNS and CDR2 is SASEGT. Trimming took 5 bases from V and 5 from J, leaving 10 bases between them.

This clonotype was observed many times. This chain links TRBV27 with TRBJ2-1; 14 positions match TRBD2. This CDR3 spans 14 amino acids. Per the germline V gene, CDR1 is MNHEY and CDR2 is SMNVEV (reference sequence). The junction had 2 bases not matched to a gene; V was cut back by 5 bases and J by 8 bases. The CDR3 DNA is TGTGCCAGCAGTCTGGGACTAGCGGGAGATGAGCAGTTCTTC. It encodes CASSLGLAGDEQFF.

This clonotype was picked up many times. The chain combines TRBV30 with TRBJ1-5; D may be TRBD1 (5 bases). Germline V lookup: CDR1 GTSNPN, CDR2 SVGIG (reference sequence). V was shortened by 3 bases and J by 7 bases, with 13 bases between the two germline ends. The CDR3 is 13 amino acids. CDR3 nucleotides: TGTGCCTGGAGGGGGGACTCAAGGCAGCCCCAGCATTTT. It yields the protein CAWRGDSRQPQHF.

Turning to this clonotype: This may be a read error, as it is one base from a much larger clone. Written as DNA, the CDR3 is TGCGCCAGCAGCTCGGGACAGCACCTCCAAGAGACCCTGTACTTC. It is translated as CASSSGQHLQETLYF. The chain combines TRBV5-1 with TRBJ2-5; 7 nucleotides align to TRBD1. Germline lookup yields CDR1 SGHRS and CDR2 YFSETQ. The length of the CDR3 is 15 residues.

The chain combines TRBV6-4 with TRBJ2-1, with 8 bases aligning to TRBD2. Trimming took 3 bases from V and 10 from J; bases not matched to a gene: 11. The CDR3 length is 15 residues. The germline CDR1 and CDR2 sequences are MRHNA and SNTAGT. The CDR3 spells CASSDQTGGSGEQFF. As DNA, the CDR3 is TGTGCCAGCAGTGATCAAACGGGAGGGAGTGGGGAGCAGTTCTTC.

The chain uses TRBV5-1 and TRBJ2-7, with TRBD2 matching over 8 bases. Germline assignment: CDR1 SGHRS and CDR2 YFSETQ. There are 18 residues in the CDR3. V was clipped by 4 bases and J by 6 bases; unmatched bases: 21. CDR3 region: CASSPHGSGFGTRGEQYF. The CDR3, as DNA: TGCGCCAGCAGCCCCCACGGGTCGGGCTTCGGGACTAGAGGCGAGCAGTACTTC.

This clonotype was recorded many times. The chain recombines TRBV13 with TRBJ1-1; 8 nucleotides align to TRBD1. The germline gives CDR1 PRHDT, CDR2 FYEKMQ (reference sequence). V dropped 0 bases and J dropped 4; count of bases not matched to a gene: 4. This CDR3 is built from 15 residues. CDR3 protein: CASSLGITGGTEAFF. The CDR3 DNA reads TGTGCCAGCAGCTTAGGGATAACAGGGGGCACTGAAGCTTTCTTT.

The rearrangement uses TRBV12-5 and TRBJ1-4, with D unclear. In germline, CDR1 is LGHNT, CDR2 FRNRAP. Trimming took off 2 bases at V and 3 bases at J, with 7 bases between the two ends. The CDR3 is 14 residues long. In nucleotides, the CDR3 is TGTGCTAGTGGTTTGTGGAGACCTAATGAAAAACTGTTTTTT. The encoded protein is CASGLWRPNEKLFF.

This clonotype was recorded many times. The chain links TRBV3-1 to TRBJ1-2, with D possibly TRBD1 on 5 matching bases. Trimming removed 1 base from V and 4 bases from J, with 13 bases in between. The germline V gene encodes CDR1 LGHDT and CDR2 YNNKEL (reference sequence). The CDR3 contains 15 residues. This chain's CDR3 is CASSQGWGSPYGYTF. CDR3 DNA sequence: TGTGCCAGCAGCCAAGGGTGGGGCAGTCCCTATGGCTACACCTTC.

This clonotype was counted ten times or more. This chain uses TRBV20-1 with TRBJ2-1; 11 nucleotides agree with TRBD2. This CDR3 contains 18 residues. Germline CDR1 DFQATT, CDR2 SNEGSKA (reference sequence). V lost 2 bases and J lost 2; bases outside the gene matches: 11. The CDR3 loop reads CSARTSGSFGGTYNEQFF. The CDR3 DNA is TGCAGTGCTAGAACTAGCGGGAGCTTCGGAGGTACCTACAATGAGCAGTTCTTC.

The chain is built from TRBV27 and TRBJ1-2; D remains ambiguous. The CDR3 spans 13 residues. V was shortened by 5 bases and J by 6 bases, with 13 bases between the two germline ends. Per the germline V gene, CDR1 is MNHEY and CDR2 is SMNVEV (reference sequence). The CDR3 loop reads CASSPYPEDGYTF. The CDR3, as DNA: TGTGCCAGCAGTCCCTACCCAGAGGATGGCTACACCTTC.

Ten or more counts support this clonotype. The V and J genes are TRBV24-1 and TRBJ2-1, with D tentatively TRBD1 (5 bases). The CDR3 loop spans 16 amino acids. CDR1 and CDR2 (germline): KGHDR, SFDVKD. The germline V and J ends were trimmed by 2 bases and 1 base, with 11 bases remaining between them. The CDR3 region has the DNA TGTGCCACCAGTGATTGGGGCTTTGGGTCCTACAATGAGCAGTTCTTC. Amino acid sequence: CATSDWGFGSYNEQFF.